This entry describes one T cell receptor beta chain. Its antigen remains unknown. This entry is derived from a study of T cell repertoires in cytomegalovirus infection. Study in general: Matching HLA type and CMV infection were both indicated by public TCR beta signatures.

Whole-study results and caveats: CMV-specific TCR beta clonotypes restricted by HLA-C dominated the ex vivo response.

TCRdb reprocessed the reads via MiXCR and lists one record per CDR3 protein. The table has over 100,000 distinct CDR3 sequences, around 10% seen once. The V end lost 4 bases, the J end lost 4 bases, and 14 bases lay between the germline ends. Germline values: CDR1 MNHEY, CDR2 SVGAGI. This CDR3 comprises 14 residues. The receptor was isolated from a human donor in good health (CMV status not recorded). Some clones in this sample may be carry-over from other donors' samples. This chain links TRBV6-5 with TRBJ2-7, with D perhaps given as TRBD1 or TRBD2 (5 bases each). Sequencing was done on a sample of PBMCs, sequenced either directly or after in vitro stimulation (not recorded which). The CDR3 here is CASSSGSGLYEQYV. The CDR3 DNA is TGTGCCAGCAGTTCGGGGTCGGGGCTATACGAGCAGTACGTC.